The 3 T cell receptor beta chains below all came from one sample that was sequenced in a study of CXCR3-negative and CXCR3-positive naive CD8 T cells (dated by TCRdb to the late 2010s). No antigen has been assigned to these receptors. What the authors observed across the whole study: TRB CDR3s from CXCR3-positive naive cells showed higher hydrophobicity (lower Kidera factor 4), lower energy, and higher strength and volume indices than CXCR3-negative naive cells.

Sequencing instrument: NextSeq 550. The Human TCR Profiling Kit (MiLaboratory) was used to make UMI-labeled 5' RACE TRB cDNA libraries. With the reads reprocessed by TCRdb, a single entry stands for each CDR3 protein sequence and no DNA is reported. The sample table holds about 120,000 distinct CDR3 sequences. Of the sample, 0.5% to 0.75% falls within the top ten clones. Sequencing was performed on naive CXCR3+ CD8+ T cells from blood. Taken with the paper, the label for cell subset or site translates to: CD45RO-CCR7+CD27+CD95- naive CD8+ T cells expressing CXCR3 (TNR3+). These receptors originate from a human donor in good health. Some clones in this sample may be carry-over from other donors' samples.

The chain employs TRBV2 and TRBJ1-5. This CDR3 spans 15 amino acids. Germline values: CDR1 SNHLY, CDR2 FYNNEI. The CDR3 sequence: CASRTSGQRYQPQHF.

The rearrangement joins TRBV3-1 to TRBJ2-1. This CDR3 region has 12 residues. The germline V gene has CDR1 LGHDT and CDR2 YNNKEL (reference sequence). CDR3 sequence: CASSQVSPEQFF.

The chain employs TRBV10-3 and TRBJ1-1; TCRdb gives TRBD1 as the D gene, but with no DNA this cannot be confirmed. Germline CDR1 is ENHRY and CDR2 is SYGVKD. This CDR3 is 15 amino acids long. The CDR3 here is CAISESGGRNTEAFF.